Shown below are 15 T cell receptor beta chains from a single sample sequenced in a study of T cell repertoires in cytomegalovirus infection. TCRdb reprocessed the reads via MiXCR and lists one record per CDR3 protein. Of just under 550,000 distinct CDR3 sequences in the sample, more than 20% were seen once. Sequencing used PBMCs. The receptor source for this set is a human donor in good health (CMV status not recorded). Some clones in this sample may be carry-over from other donors' samples.

V usage is TRBV20-1 and J usage is TRBJ2-3; D may be TRBD2 (5 bases). The germline gives CDR1 DFQATT, CDR2 SNEGSKA (reference sequence). This CDR3 contains 13 residues. The V end lost 2 bases, the J end lost 3 bases, and 9 bases lay between the germline ends. The CDR3 here is CSARRGATDTQYF. As DNA, the CDR3 is TGCAGTGCTAGACGGGGAGCAACAGATACGCAGTATTTT.

There are many counts of this clonotype. The rearrangement links TRBV7-6 to TRBJ1-5, with a weak D call TRBD1 (6 bases). The CDR3 is 16 residues long. The V end lost 5 bases, the J end lost 0 bases, and 14 bases lay between the germline ends. The germline V gene encodes CDR1 SGHVS and CDR2 FNYEAQ. The CDR3 region has the DNA TGTGCCAGCAGCCTGGACAGTCCTTATAGCAATCAGCCCCAGCATTTT. Protein: CASSLDSPYSNQPQHF.

This chain links TRBV2 with TRBJ1-5, with D possibly being TRBD1 (5 bases). Trimming took 7 bases from V and 0 from J, leaving 13 bases between them. This CDR3 is 15 amino acids long. CDR1 SNHLY and CDR2 FYNNEI come from the germline V gene. The CDR3 coding sequence is TGTGCCAGCACCATTCAGGGAGTTAGCAATCAGCCCCAGCATTTT. Translation gives CASTIQGVSNQPQHF.

The rearrangement uses TRBV7-9 and TRBJ2-7, with 9 positions matching TRBD2. Germline V CDR1 and CDR2: SEHNR, FQNEAQ (reference sequence). The V segment lost 5 bases and the J segment 4 bases; nucleotides outside the gene matches: 9. This CDR3 has 15 residues. The CDR3 nucleotides read TGTGCCAGCAGCCACATCGCGGGGGGGGATTACGAGCAGTACTTC. Translating gives CASSHIAGGDYEQYF.

The rearrangement joins TRBV10-3 to TRBJ1-2, with D maybe TRBD1 (6 bases). Germline-derived CDR1 and CDR2 are ENHRY and SYGVKD. The CDR3 is 13 residues long. Between the trimmed V and J ends, which lost 6 bases and 1 base, there was a span of 9 bases. CDR3 sequence reads: CAIRPQGNYGYTF. For the CDR3, the DNA is TGTGCCATCAGACCACAGGGTAACTATGGCTACACCTTC.

A few counts support this clonotype. The chain has TRBV4-3 and TRBJ2-1, with no clear D. Trimming cost V 4 bases and J 9 bases, with 13 bases left between them. Germline CDR1 reads LGHNA; CDR2 reads YSLEER. The CDR3 is 13 amino acids. The CDR3 nucleotides read TGCGCCAGCAGCCTAGTTCAAGACGGTGAGCAGTTCTTC. Its translation: CASSLVQDGEQFF.

This clonotype has ten or more counts. This chain uses TRBV7-2 with TRBJ2-7, with TRBD2 matching 14 bases. The germline CDR1 and CDR2 sequences are SGHTA and FQGNSA. The CDR3 loop spans 15 amino acids. The trim removed 3 bases at V and 6 bases at J, leaving 4 bases unmatched. The CDR3 loop is CASSLGLAGVLEQYF. As DNA, the CDR3 is TGTGCCAGCAGCTTGGGACTAGCGGGAGTCCTCGAGCAGTACTTC.

This clonotype was detected only a few times. The chain uses TRBV12-3 or TRBV12-4 and TRBJ2-7; possibly TRBD1 or TRBD2 for D (5 bases each). V shed 4 bases and J shed 2 bases, with 12 bases lying between them. This CDR3 has 14 residues. The CDR3, as DNA: TGTGCCAGCAGTTCCCCAGGGACCACCTACGAGCAGTACTTC. Protein sequence: CASSSPGTTYEQYF.

This clonotype has a count of ten or more. The DNA for the CDR3 is TGTGCCAGCAGCCATCCAGCGGTCCGAAAGCAGTTCTTC. Amino acids: CASSHPAVRKQFF. The V call is TRBV14, the J call TRBJ2-1; tentative D call: TRBD2 (5 bases). This CDR3 is built from 13 residues. Germline V lookup: CDR1 SGHDN, CDR2 FVKESK. Trimming pared 3 bases from V and 11 bases from J, leaving 14 bases between.

This clonotype was found a few times. J is TRBJ2-5 and V is TRBV27; 10 bases fit TRBD2. The germline CDR1 and CDR2 sequences are MNHEY and SMNVEV (reference sequence). V lost 5 bases and J lost 5; bases outside the gene matches: 11. The CDR3 is 16 amino acids. CDR3 protein: CASSPAASGSRETQYF. DNA of the CDR3: TGTGCCAGCAGTCCCGCGGCTAGCGGGAGTCGGGAGACCCAGTACTTC.

J is TRBJ2-1 and V is TRBV28; D gene ambiguous. Between the trimmed V and J ends, which lost 5 bases and 9 bases, there was a span of 17 bases. In germline, CDR1 is MDHEN, CDR2 SYDVKM. This CDR3 is 14 amino acids long. The CDR3 spells CASSPPSAASEQFF. In DNA form, the CDR3 reads TGTGCCAGCAGTCCCCCCTCCGCGGCCAGTGAGCAGTTCTTC.

This clonotype was observed at least ten times. The chain links TRBV7-2 to TRBJ1-1, with D maybe TRBD1 (5 bases). V lost 4 bases, J lost 4 bases, and 22 bases lay in between. CDR1 and CDR2 (germline): SGHTA, FQGNSA. CDR3 length equals 17 residues. CDR3 sequence reads: CASSSRRGRGRGTEAFF. CDR3 in DNA: TGTGCCAGCAGCTCTAGGAGGGGACGGGGGAGGGGCACTGAAGCTTTCTTT.

This clonotype occurred many times. The chain combines TRBV7-8 with TRBJ1-1; tentative D call: TRBD1 (5 bases). There are 14 residues in the CDR3. Trimming took off 5 bases at V and 0 bases at J, with 10 bases between the two ends. Germline V lookup: CDR1 SGHVS, CDR2 FQNEAQ. CDR3 region: CASSPTEMNTEAFF. CDR3 coding DNA: TGTGCCAGCAGCCCGACAGAGATGAACACTGAAGCTTTCTTT.

This clonotype has more than one count but fewer than ten. The genes are TRBV20-1 and TRBJ2-1; 7 bases line up with TRBD2. In germline, CDR1 is DFQATT, CDR2 SNEGSKA (reference sequence). This CDR3 has 14 residues. V shed 7 bases, J shed 0 bases, and the junction held 6 bases outside the gene matches. The CDR3: CSGRPSGSYNEQFF. CDR3 nucleotides: TGCAGTGGGAGACCTAGCGGCTCCTACAATGAGCAGTTCTTC.

This clonotype was detected a few times. The CDR3 sequence is CASSLGKEAYNEQFF. In DNA form, the CDR3 reads TGTGCCAGCAGCCTAGGGAAAGAGGCCTACAATGAGCAGTTCTTC. The V call is TRBV12-3 or TRBV12-4, the J call TRBJ2-1; D is unclear. There are 15 residues in the CDR3. V lost 6 bases, J lost 2 bases, and 14 bases lay in between.